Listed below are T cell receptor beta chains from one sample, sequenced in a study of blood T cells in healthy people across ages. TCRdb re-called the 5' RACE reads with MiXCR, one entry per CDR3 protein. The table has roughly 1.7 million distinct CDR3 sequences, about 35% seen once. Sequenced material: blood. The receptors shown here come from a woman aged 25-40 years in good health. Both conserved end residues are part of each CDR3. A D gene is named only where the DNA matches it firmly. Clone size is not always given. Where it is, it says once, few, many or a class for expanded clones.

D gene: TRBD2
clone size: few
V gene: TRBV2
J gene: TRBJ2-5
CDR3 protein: CASSGVGTSGRAQETQYF
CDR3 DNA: TGTGCCAGCAGTGGCGTCGGGACTAGCGGGAGAGCCCAAGAGACCCAGTACTTC

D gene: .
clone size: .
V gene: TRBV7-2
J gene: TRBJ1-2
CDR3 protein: CASSLDRLRGFNYGYTF
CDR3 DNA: TGTGCCAGCAGCTTAGATAGGTTAAGGGGTTTTAACTATGGCTACACCTTC

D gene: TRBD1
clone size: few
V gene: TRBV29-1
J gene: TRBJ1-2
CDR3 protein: CSVVGQGADYGYTF
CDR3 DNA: TGCAGCGTTGTCGGACAGGGGGCTGACTATGGCTACACCTTC

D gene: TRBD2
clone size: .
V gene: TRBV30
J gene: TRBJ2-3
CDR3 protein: CARTETSGNASSDTQYF
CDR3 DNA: TGTGCCAGAACCGAGACTAGCGGAAACGCTAGCTCAGATACGCAGTATTTT

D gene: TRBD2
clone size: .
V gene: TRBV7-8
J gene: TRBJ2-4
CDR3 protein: CASSLGTSGLAKNIQYF
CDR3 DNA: TGTGCCAGCAGCTTAGGGACTAGCGGGTTAGCCAAAAACATTCAGTACTTC

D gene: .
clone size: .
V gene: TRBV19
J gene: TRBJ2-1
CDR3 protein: CASSIGWNEQFF
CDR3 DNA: TGTGCCAGTAGTATAGGTTGGAATGAGCAGTTCTTC

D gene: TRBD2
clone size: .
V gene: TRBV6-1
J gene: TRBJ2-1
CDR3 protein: CASSGGTSGKTYNEQFF
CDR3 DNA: TGTGCCAGCAGTGGGGGGACTAGCGGGAAAACTTACAATGAGCAGTTCTTC

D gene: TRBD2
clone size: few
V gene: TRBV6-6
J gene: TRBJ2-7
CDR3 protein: CASSYSGGGSSYEQYF
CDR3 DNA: TGTGCCAGCAGTTACTCAGGCGGGGGGTCGTCCTACGAGCAGTACTTC

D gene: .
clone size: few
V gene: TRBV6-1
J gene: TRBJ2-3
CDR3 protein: CASSVRATDTQYF
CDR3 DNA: TGTGCCAGCAGTGTCAGGGCCACAGATACGCAGTATTTT

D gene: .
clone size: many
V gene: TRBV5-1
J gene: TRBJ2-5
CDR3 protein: CASSLEVPETQYF
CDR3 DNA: TGCGCCAGCAGCTTGGAGGTGCCGGAGACCCAGTACTTC

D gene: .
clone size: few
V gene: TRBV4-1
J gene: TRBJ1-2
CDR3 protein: CASSLPSGLYGYIF
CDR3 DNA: TGCGCCAGCAGCCTTCCCTCCGGTCTCTATGGCTACATCTTC

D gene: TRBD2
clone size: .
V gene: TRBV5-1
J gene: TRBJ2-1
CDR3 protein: CASSREGGLARLGEQFF
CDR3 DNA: TGCGCCAGCAGCCGCGAGGGCGGACTAGCAAGACTCGGCGAGCAGTTCTTC

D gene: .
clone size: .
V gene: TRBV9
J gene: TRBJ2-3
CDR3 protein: CASSVAPAVTTDTQYF
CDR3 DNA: TGTGCCAGCAGCGTAGCTCCAGCAGTAACGACAGATACGCAGTATTTT

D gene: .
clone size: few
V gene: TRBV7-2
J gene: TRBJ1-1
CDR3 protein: CASSLGWGQTTMNTEAFF
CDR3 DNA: TGTGCCAGCAGCTTAGGCTGGGGGCAGACTACTATGAACACTGAAGCTTTCTTT

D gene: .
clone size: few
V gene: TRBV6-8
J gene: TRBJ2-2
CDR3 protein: CASSYQRVGPGELFF
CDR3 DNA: TGTGCCAGCAGTTATCAGCGAGTAGGGCCCGGGGAGCTGTTTTTT

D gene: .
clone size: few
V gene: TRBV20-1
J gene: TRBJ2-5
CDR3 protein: CSARASYGETQYF
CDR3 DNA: TGCAGTGCTAGAGCTTCCTACGGAGAGACCCAGTACTTC

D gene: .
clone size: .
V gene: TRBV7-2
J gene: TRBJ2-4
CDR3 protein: CASSSRTGPSEKNIQYF
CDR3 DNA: TGTGCCAGCAGCTCCCGGACGGGTCCCTCAGAAAAAAACATTCAGTACTTC

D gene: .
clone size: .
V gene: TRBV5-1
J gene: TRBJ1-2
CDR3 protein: CASSFSASGRDYGYTF
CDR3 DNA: TGCGCCAGCAGCTTTTCCGCCTCGGGGCGCGACTATGGCTACACCTTC

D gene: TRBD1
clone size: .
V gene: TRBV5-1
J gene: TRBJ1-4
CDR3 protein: CASSLMLGTETGVGKLFF
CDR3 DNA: TGCGCCAGCAGCCTTATGCTCGGAACCGAGACAGGGGTAGGAAAACTGTTTTTT

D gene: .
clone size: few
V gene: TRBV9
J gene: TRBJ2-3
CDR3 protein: CASSVGVADVDTQYF
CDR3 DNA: TGTGCCAGCAGCGTAGGTGTAGCGGATGTGGATACGCAGTATTTT

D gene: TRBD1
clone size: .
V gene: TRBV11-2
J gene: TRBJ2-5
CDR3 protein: CASGLDGQGAQEQYF
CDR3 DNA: TGTGCCAGCGGCTTAGATGGACAGGGGGCTCAAGAGCAGTACTTC

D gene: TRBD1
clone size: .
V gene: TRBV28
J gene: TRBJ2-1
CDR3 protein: CASSPAGTESLNEQFF
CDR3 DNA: TGTGCCAGCAGTCCCGCCGGGACAGAATCCTTAAATGAGCAGTTCTTC

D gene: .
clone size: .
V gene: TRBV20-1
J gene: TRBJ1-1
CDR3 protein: CSARPFDSEAFF
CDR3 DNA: TGCAGTGCTAGACCCTTCGACAGTGAAGCTTTCTTT

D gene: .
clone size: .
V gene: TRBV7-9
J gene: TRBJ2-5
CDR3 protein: CASSLQGSMGETQYF
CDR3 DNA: TGTGCCAGCAGCTTACAGGGGTCAATGGGAGAGACCCAGTACTTC